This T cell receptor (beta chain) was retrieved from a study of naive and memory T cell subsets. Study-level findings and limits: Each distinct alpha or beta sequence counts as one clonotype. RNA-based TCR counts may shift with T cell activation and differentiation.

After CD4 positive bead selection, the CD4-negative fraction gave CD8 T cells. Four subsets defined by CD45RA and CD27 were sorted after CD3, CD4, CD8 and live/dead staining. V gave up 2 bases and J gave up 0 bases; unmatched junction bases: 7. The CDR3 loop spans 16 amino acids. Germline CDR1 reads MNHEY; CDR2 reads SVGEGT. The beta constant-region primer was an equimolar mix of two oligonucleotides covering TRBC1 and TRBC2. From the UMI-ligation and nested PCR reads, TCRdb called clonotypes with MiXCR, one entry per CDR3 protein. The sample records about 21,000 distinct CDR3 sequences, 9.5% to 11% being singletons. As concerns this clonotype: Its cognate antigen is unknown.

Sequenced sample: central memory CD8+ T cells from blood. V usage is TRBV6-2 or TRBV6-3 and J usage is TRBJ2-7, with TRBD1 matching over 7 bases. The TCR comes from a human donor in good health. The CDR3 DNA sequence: TGTGCCAGCAGTTACCCCCGGGACAGATTCTCCTACGAGCAGTACTTC. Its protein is CASSYPRDRFSYEQYF.